These 20 T cell receptor beta chains share one sample of origin, sequenced in a study of cytomegalovirus exposure and HLA in healthy donors. It was with 60 Vbeta and 13 Jbeta primers that the PCR ran. Data came from immunoSEQ multiplex PCR; TCRdb stores just in-frame clones and leaves some out. This table holds some 120,000 clones, 70% to 80% found once. The sample was PBMCs. All receptors derive from a woman aged 18-29 years in good health and CMV-seronegative.

This clone was picked up a small number of times. The chain joins TRBV5-1 to TRBJ2-1, with D possibly TRBD2 on 5 matching bases. Germline assignment: CDR1 SGHRS and CDR2 YFSETQ. This CDR3 region has 14 residues. Trimming cost V 9 bases and J 0 bases, with 13 bases left between them. The CDR3 spells CATQPGSSYNEQFF. CDR3 nucleotides: TGCGCCACGCAACCGGGGAGCTCCTACAATGAGCAGTTCTTC.

The V call is TRBV18, the J call TRBJ2-2; TRBD1 agrees at 8 bases. This CDR3 has 16 amino acids. The ends lost 6 bases at V and 4 bases at J; junction bases unmatched: 10. From germline, CDR1 is KGHSH and CDR2 LQKENI. The CDR3: CASSAQTGAGTGELFF. The CDR3 bases are TGTGCCAGCTCGGCACAGACAGGGGCAGGCACCGGGGAGCTGTTTTTT.

The J gene is TRBJ2-5, the V gene TRBV5-4, with D unclear. Looked up from germline, CDR1 is SGHNT and CDR2 is YYREEE (reference sequence). The V end lost 0 bases, the J end lost 2 bases, and 2 bases lay between the germline ends. CDR3 length: 12 amino acids. The DNA of the CDR3 is TGTGCCAGCAGCTTGGCACAAGAGACCCAGTACTTC. This gives the protein CASSLAQETQYF.

V is TRBV13 and J is TRBJ1-2; 7 bases align to TRBD1. CDR3 length: 17 residues. The V and J ends lost 0 bases and 8 bases, in that order; junction bases with no gene match: 15. The germline CDR1 and CDR2 sequences are PRHDT and FYEKMQ (reference sequence). The CDR3 here is CASSLGERGPESAGYTF. In DNA, the CDR3 is TGTGCCAGCAGCTTAGGCGAAAGGGGGCCTGAATCAGCGGGCTACACCTTC.

V usage is TRBV5-1 and J usage is TRBJ2-3; 10 nucleotides match TRBD2. This CDR3 contains 17 residues. Trimming cost V 4 bases and J 2 bases; bases outside gene matches: 10. In germline, CDR1 is SGHRS, CDR2 YFSETQ. The CDR3 reads CASSNTPSGGDTDTQYF. CDR3 bases: TGCGCCAGCAGCAATACGCCAAGCGGGGGGGACACAGATACGCAGTATTTT.

A note on this clone: The same CDR3 is also encoded by other DNA sequences in this sample. The V gene is TRBV5-1, the J gene TRBJ2-7; 7 nucleotides agree with TRBD1. Germline CDR1 is SGHRS and CDR2 is YFSETQ. V lost 4 bases, J lost 3 bases, and 7 bases stayed unmatched. The CDR3 spans 14 residues. This CDR3 is CASSLSSGGYEQYF. The CDR3 bases are TGCGCCAGCAGCCTGTCCTCAGGGGGCTACGAGCAGTACTTC.

The chain employs TRBV2 and TRBJ2-7; TRBD2 is a possible D gene (6 bases). CDR3 length equals 15 residues. Germline V gene data show CDR1 as SNHLY and CDR2 as FYNNEI. V was shortened by 3 bases and J by 3 bases, with 15 bases between the two germline ends. The CDR3 loop is CASSEGGSHYYEQYF. For the CDR3, the DNA is TGTGCCAGCAGTGAGGGAGGATCCCACTACTACGAGCAGTACTTC.

This clone has only one observation. The chain is built from TRBV9 and TRBJ1-1, with 7 positions matching TRBD1. Trimming removed 0 bases from V and 8 bases from J; junction bases left unmatched: 4. The germline CDR1 and CDR2 sequences are SGDLS and YYNGEE. This CDR3 contains 13 residues. CDR3 amino acids: CASSVGLTGEAFF. CDR3 bases: TGTGCCAGCAGCGTAGGATTGACAGGGGAAGCTTTCTTT. The full variable domain, its missing parts supplied by reference TRBV9 and TRBJ1-1, is DSGVTQTPKHLITATGQRVTLRCSPRSGDLSVYWYQQSLDQGLQFLIQYYNGEERAKGNILERFSAQQFPDLHSELNLSSLELGDSALYFCASSVGLTGEAFFGQGTRLTVV.

The CDR3 spells CASTPTTGVSGNQPQHF. The CDR3 nucleotides are TGTGCCAGCACTCCCACTACAGGGGTCTCGGGCAATCAGCCCCAGCATTTT. J is TRBJ1-5 and V is TRBV28; 7 bases line up with TRBD1. Germline CDR1 MDHEN, CDR2 SYDVKM. CDR3 length: 17 amino acids. V lost 7 bases, J lost 2 bases, and 14 bases stayed unmatched.

The chain has TRBV19 and TRBJ1-1, with a possible D match to TRBD1 (5 bases). Germline V gene data show CDR1 as LNHDA and CDR2 as SQIVND (reference sequence). This CDR3 has 13 residues. V lost 9 bases, J lost 1 base, and 12 bases lay in between. The CDR3 reads CARNPDRNTEAFF. The CDR3 region has the DNA TGTGCCAGGAACCCCGACAGGAACACTGAAGCTTTCTTT. Based on the CDR3 plus reference TRBV19 and TRBJ1-1, the full variable domain is DGGITQSPKYLFRKEGQNVTLSCEQNLNHDAMYWYRQDPGQGLRLIYYSQIVNDFQKGDIAEGYSVSREKKESFPLTVTSAQKNPTAFYLCARNPDRNTEAFFGQGTRLTVV.

The rearrangement links TRBV27 to TRBJ2-2; D unresolved. This CDR3 is 15 amino acids long. Germline assignment: CDR1 MNHEY and CDR2 SMNVEV (reference sequence). Trimming cost V 3 bases and J 1 base, with 9 bases left between them. The CDR3 reads CASSFWQMNTGELFF. In DNA, the CDR3 is TGTGCCAGCAGTTTTTGGCAGATGAACACCGGGGAGCTGTTTTTT.

This clone was seen once. The V gene is TRBV5-8, the J gene TRBJ1-5; 11 bases fit TRBD1. The CDR3 sequence is 15 residues long. The ends lost 4 bases at V and 7 bases at J; junction bases unmatched: 7. The germline CDR1 and CDR2 sequences are SGHTS and YDEGEE. This chain's CDR3 is CASSLDRGPGQPQHF. The DNA of the CDR3 is TGTGCCAGCAGCCTGGACAGGGGGCCAGGACAGCCCCAGCATTTT.

The table lists this clone with a few counts. The chain uses TRBV6-5 and TRBJ1-5; no definite D call. Trimming removed 6 bases at V and 1 base at J, with 13 bases between. Germline CDR1 reads MNHEY; CDR2 reads SVGAGI. The CDR3 covers 15 residues. CDR3 bases: TGTGCCAGCAGCTTACGGCGAGGGAGCAATCAGCCCCAGCATTTT. It specifies CASSLRRGSNQPQHF.

The V gene is TRBV6-5, the J gene TRBJ1-4, with TRBD1 matching 9 bases. Unmatched junction bases numbered 3, after V lost 6 bases and J lost 1 base. The CDR3 sequence is 15 residues long. Germline V gene lookup returns CDR1 MNHEY and CDR2 SVGAGI. The CDR3 loop reads CASRQDRGTNEKLFF. The CDR3 DNA reads as TGTGCCAGCAGACAGGACAGGGGAACTAATGAAAAACTGTTTTTT.

J is TRBJ1-5 and V is TRBV4-1, with D hard to call. The V end lost 4 bases, the J end lost 1 base, and 8 bases lay between the germline ends. The V gene's germline CDR1 is MGHRA and CDR2 YSYEKL. This CDR3 region has 14 residues. The CDR3 loop reads CASSPGRSNQPQHF. CDR3 DNA: TGCGCCAGCAGCCCAGGTCGAAGCAATCAGCCCCAGCATTTT.

This clone was picked up one time. The chain links TRBV9 to TRBJ1-5; possibly TRBD1 for D (6 bases). The CDR3 has 15 amino acids. Germline-derived CDR1 and CDR2 are SGDLS and YYNGEE. V was cut by 4 bases and J by 6 bases, with 17 bases left in between. CDR3 nucleotide sequence: TGTGCCAGCAGCAAACAGGGAGAGAGAAGTCAGCCCCAGCATTTT. Residues: CASSKQGERSQPQHF.

The gene calls are TRBV2 and TRBJ2-3; a possible D gene is TRBD2 (6 bases). The CDR3 contains 16 residues. Trimming removed 0 bases from V and 2 bases from J, with 12 bases in between. CDR1 and CDR2 from the germline V gene are SNHLY and FYNNEI. The CDR3 spells CASSEARSGHTDTQYF. The DNA of the CDR3 is TGTGCCAGCAGTGAAGCGCGGAGCGGGCACACAGATACGCAGTATTTT.

The chain is built from TRBV4-1 and TRBJ2-1; TRBD2 matches at 11 bases. The CDR3 length is 14 residues. Germline CDR1 MGHRA, CDR2 YSYEKL. V lost 8 bases, J lost 8 bases, and 8 bases stayed unmatched. The CDR3 nucleotides read TGCGCCAGCCGGGGACTAGCGGATTGGGATGAGCAGTTCTTC. The encoded protein is CASRGLADWDEQFF.

V is TRBV2 and J is TRBJ1-2; possibly TRBD1 for D (6 bases). The V end lost 2 bases, the J end lost 4 bases, and 8 bases lay between the germline ends. Per the germline V gene, CDR1 is SNHLY and CDR2 is FYNNEI. The CDR3 runs 13 residues. The CDR3, as DNA: TGTGCCAGCAGTGAAACAGGGATCTATGGCTACACCTTC. It encodes CASSETGIYGYTF.

V gene TRBV4-1 combines with J gene TRBJ2-7; D is perhaps TRBD2 (5 bases). The CDR3 consists of 13 residues. Per germline, CDR1 MGHRA and CDR2 YSYEKL. Trimming cost V 0 bases and J 5 bases, with 8 bases left between them. CDR3 nucleotide sequence: TGCGCCAGCAGCCAAGAAGGGCGGGACGAGCAGTACTTC. This encodes CASSQEGRDEQYF.